Sequencing of this T cell receptor (beta chain) was carried out in a study of brain T cells in children with intractable seizures (dated by TCRdb to about 2021). Concerning the study at large: A NanoString immunology panel was first used to screen resected brain tissue from 50 to 65 pediatric epilepsy surgery cases for immune gene transcripts. Among the approximately twelve selected surgery cases, eight also had pre-surgery blood sequenced, leaving four with brain tissue only.

The time point label on this specimen signifies: blood from clinic visit 5 months post-surgery; TSC patient then seizure free. The surgery cases that showed the highest brain T cell transcript signatures were chosen for TCR beta chain sequencing of brain tissue, and of blood when it was available. Before surgery, the patients had been given at least one anti-epileptic drug. TCR-sequenced patients were children with drug-resistant epilepsy due to tuberous sclerosis complex, focal cortical dysplasia, Rasmussen encephalitis or hemimegalencephaly. Bulk genomic DNA was extracted from unsorted brain tissue and whole blood with the Monarch genomic DNA purification kit. The germline V gene encodes CDR1 ENHRY and CDR2 SYGVKD. The junction shows trimming of 3 bases on V and 3 bases on J, and the gene matches do not reach 7 bases of it. The CDR3 has 16 amino acids, counting the end cysteine and phenylalanine. The read is trimmed to its CDR3 DNA, 48 bases read in frame from base 1.

This clone has only one observation. Its specific antigen is unknown. No clone much larger than this one lies a single base away; base qualities are absent. The immunoSEQ assay was used to generate TCR beta chain sequences from genomic DNA. Under the source paper's analysis protocol: CDR3 sequences not starting with the conserved framework cysteine at position 104 were manually removed. To get clonality, the normalized Shannon's Diversity Index was subtracted from one, giving values from 0 (maximal diversity) to 1 (oligoclonal). To check whether a given CDR3 had different frequencies in two samples, for example brain versus blood, chi-squared comparison-of-proportions tests were used. Public clonotypes were identified through searches of immuneACCESS, and similarity to known antiviral clonotypes was evaluated with the VDJdb browser. TCRdb provides this immuneACCESS table in a form limited to in-frame rearrangements. Some clones are lacking; in checked studies, under half of them reflect an unresolved V gene, and why the rest are absent is not known. That table gives V, J and clone size, and the DNA gave D and trimming. The table for this sample lists about 340,000 clones; nearly 95% of them were counted only once. The ten most abundant clones make up about 6% of the sample.

The full study reports these points: Sequencing depth differed between pre- and post-surgery blood, so clones missing from the pre-surgery sample may reflect undersampling. The patients' HCMV serostatus was not known, and viral specificity was inferred solely from CDR3 sequence similarity.

The rearranged segments are TRBV10-3 and TRBJ2-3, with TRBD2 identical over 9 junction bases. The source material was peripheral blood, sampled 4 to 5 months after surgery. This TCR came from a boy younger than two with tuberous sclerosis and intractable seizures. DNA sequence: TGTGCCATCAGTGAAAAAAGGCTAGCGGGGACAGATACGCAGTATTTT. It encodes CAISEKRLAGTDTQYF.